This passage covers 16 T cell receptor beta chains from one sample sequenced in a study of molecular identifiers for immune sequencing clone quantification. TCRdb ran MiXCR on the PCR reads and lists one entry per CDR3 protein. The table shows about half a million distinct CDR3 sequences, with about 20% occurring only once. Material: naive CD8+ T cells from blood, with Jurkat cell RNA spiked in. Subset indicated: FACS-sorted CD8+CD4-CCR7+CD45RA+ naive T cells. The receptor set was obtained from a human donor in good health. Some libraries in this study had Jurkat cell RNA spiked in.

This clonotype was recorded a few times. The CDR3 spells CASSSRTKSADTQYF. CDR3 in DNA: TGTGCCAGCAGCTCAAGGACGAAGAGTGCAGATACGCAGTATTTT. The chain has TRBV13 and TRBJ2-3; D gene ambiguous. Germline V gene lookup returns CDR1 PRHDT and CDR2 FYEKMQ (reference sequence). CDR3 length: 15 residues. V was clipped by 4 bases and J by 4 bases, with 15 bases between them.

The J gene is TRBJ2-7, the V gene TRBV27; 7 bases line up with TRBD2. The CDR3 runs 14 residues. Per germline, CDR1 MNHEY and CDR2 SMNVEV (reference sequence). V was pared by 4 bases and J by 4 bases, with 7 bases of the junction left unmatched. CDR3 amino acids: CASSSVSGGYEQYF. The DNA for the CDR3 is TGTGCCAGCAGTTCGGTCTCGGGGGGTTACGAGCAGTACTTC.

In this sample, this clonotype turned up a few times. A much larger clone is a single base away; this may be a read error. V usage is TRBV29-1 and J usage is TRBJ1-1; TRBD1 agrees at 9 bases. Looked up from germline, CDR1 is SQVTM and CDR2 is ANQGSEA. The CDR3 spans 14 residues. CDR3 sequence: CSVEEGTGIAEASF. The CDR3 region has the DNA TGCAGCGTTGAAGAAGGGACAGGGATCGCTGAAGCTTCCTTT. Full variable domain (rest looked up from reference TRBV29-1 and TRBJ1-1): SAVISQKPSRDICQRGTSLTIQCQVDSQVTMMFWYRQQPGQSLTLIATANQGSEATYESGFVIDKFPISRPNLTFSTLTVSNMSPEDSSIYLCSVEEGTGIAEASFGQGTRLTVV.

J is TRBJ2-1 and V is TRBV7-9; TRBD2 aligns across 8 bases. Germline CDR1 SEHNR, CDR2 FQNEAQ (reference sequence). The CDR3 is made up of 16 amino acids. V shed 5 bases, J shed 0 bases, and the junction held 6 bases outside the gene matches. CDR3: CASSPGSGISYNEQFF. DNA for the CDR3: TGTGCCAGCAGCCCCGGTAGCGGGATCTCCTACAATGAGCAGTTCTTC.

This clonotype was counted between two and nine times. This chain links TRBV20-1 with TRBJ2-7; 9 bases agree with TRBD2. The CDR3 is made up of 14 amino acids. V was clipped by 6 bases and J by 0 bases; unmatched bases: 6. CDR1 is DFQATT, CDR2 SNEGSKA, per germline (reference sequence). CDR3 bases: TGCAGTGCCGATCAGCGGGAGGACTCCTACGAGCAGTACTTC. Translated, it gives CSADQREDSYEQYF.

The chain carries TRBV4-3 and TRBJ2-1; D is perhaps TRBD2 (5 bases). The germline V gene has CDR1 LGHNA and CDR2 YSLEER. There are 17 residues in the CDR3. Trimming removed 0 bases from V and 0 bases from J, with 12 bases in between. The CDR3 DNA reads TGCGCCAGCAGCCAAGATCGGATCGGGGTCTCCTACAATGAGCAGTTCTTC. Protein: CASSQDRIGVSYNEQFF.

This clonotype was seen a handful of times. The genes are TRBV20-1 and TRBJ2-3; D is unclear. The length of the CDR3 is 15 residues. Per the germline V gene, CDR1 is DFQATT and CDR2 is SNEGSKA (reference sequence). Trimming pared 6 bases from V and 1 base from J, leaving 17 bases between. In DNA, the CDR3 is TGCAGTGCAACCCTCCCGAGGATCGGCACAGATACGCAGTATTTT. It specifies CSATLPRIGTDTQYF.

This clonotype was seen ten or more times. The CDR3 DNA is TGTGCCAGCAGCTCGCCTCTCATAGCGGGGAGCTACGAGCAGTACTTC. Its protein is CASSSPLIAGSYEQYF. This chain joins TRBV7-9 and TRBJ2-7, with 8 bases matching TRBD2. V was clipped by 4 bases and J by 3 bases; unmatched bases: 11. From germline, CDR1 is SEHNR and CDR2 FQNEAQ (reference sequence). This CDR3 spans 16 amino acids.

In this sample, this clonotype turned up many times. The rearrangement links TRBV13 to TRBJ1-3, with D possibly TRBD1 on 5 matching bases. The CDR3 is 15 amino acids. Trimming took 5 bases from V and 4 from J, leaving 15 bases between them. CDR1 and CDR2 from the germline V gene are PRHDT and FYEKMQ (reference sequence). The DNA of the CDR3 is TGTGCCAGCAGCCCTGGGGCGCCCGACGGAAACACCATATATTTT. Its protein is CASSPGAPDGNTIYF. Combining the CDR3 with reference TRBV13 and TRBJ1-3 gives the whole variable domain AAGVIQSPRHLIKEKRETATLKCYPIPRHDTVYWYQQGPGQDPQFLISFYEKMQSDKGSIPDRFSAQQFSDYHSELNMSSLELGDSALYFCASSPGAPDGNTIYFGEGSWLTVV.

This clonotype has ten or more counts. The CDR3 region is CASSFDRMNTEAFF. The CDR3 DNA reads as TGTGCCAGCAGCTTTGACAGAATGAACACTGAAGCTTTCTTT. The V gene is TRBV11-2, the J gene TRBJ1-1; D possibly corresponds to TRBD1 (5 bases). Germline CDR1 is SGHAT and CDR2 is FQNNGV. This CDR3 region has 14 residues. Trimming cost V 3 bases and J 0 bases, with 8 bases left between them.

In this sample, this clonotype turned up many times. The chain recombines TRBV29-1 with TRBJ2-4; TRBD1 or TRBD2 may be the D gene (5 bases each). This CDR3 spans 14 amino acids. V lost 6 bases and J 3 bases, leaving 15 bases between the germline ends. Germline-derived CDR1 and CDR2 are SQVTM and ANQGSEA. The CDR3 loop is CSVAAEGDKNIQYF. The CDR3 DNA reads TGCAGCGTGGCAGCGGAAGGGGACAAAAACATTCAGTACTTC.

V gene TRBV27 combines with J gene TRBJ1-4, with unresolved D. CDR3 length: 14 residues. The V end lost 2 bases, the J end lost 8 bases, and 12 bases lay between the germline ends. Germline-derived CDR1 and CDR2 are MNHEY and SMNVEV (reference sequence). The CDR3 loop is CASSLNGVNEKLFF. For the CDR3, the DNA is TGTGCCAGCAGTTTAAACGGGGTTAACGAAAAACTGTTTTTT.

A few counts support this clonotype. A much larger clone differs by one base, so this may be a read error. The J gene is TRBJ1-1, the V gene TRBV2; D call uncertain. Germline CDR1 reads SNHLY; CDR2 reads FYNNEI. The CDR3 consists of 12 residues. CDR3 amino acids: CASSEIGAEASF. CDR3 in DNA: TGTGCCAGCAGTGAGATCGGCGCTGAAGCTTCCTTT. Together with reference TRBV2 and TRBJ1-1, the CDR3 gives the full variable domain: EPEVTQTPSHQVTQMGQEVILRCVPISNHLYFYWYRQILGQKVEFLVSFYNNEISEKSEIFDDQFSVERPDGSNFTLKIRSTKLEDSAMYFCASSEIGAEASFGQGTRLTVV.

This sequence joins TRBV27 and TRBJ1-5; D gene ambiguous. CDR1 MNHEY and CDR2 SMNVEV come from the germline V gene (reference sequence). Deletions cut 1 base from V and 3 bases from J, with 7 bases between. The CDR3 runs to 14 residues. CDR3 protein: CASSLYPLNQPQHF. The CDR3 DNA sequence: TGTGCCAGCAGTTTATACCCGCTCAATCAGCCCCAGCATTTT.

This clonotype was seen repeatedly, ten times or more. The V call is TRBV7-2, the J call TRBJ2-7; D is uncertain. The germline V gene encodes CDR1 SGHTA and CDR2 FQGNSA. The CDR3 extends over 15 amino acids. The V end was cut by 2 bases, the J end by 3 bases, with 14 bases between. The CDR3 sequence is CASSLTTQQVYEQYF. The CDR3 coding sequence is TGTGCCAGCAGCTTAACCACCCAACAAGTCTACGAGCAGTACTTC.

This clonotype was seen only a few times. The chain has TRBV7-3 and TRBJ2-1; 13 bases align to TRBD2. Unmatched junction bases numbered 7, after V lost 6 bases and J lost 2 bases. The CDR3 loop spans 17 amino acids. Per germline, CDR1 SGHTA and CDR2 FQGTGA. This CDR3 is CASSRTGTSGAYNEQFF. For the CDR3, the DNA is TGTGCCAGCAGTCGAACCGGGACTAGCGGGGCCTACAATGAGCAGTTCTTC.